Following are 32 T cell receptor beta chains from one sample sequenced in a study of cytomegalovirus exposure and HLA in healthy donors. Clones were read by immunoSEQ multiplex PCR, and TCRdb kept only the in-frame ones, dropping some. The table includes over 200,000 clones, 90% detected once. Sequenced sample: PBMCs. Receptors originate from a woman aged 30 to 39 in good health and CMV-seronegative.

The chain uses TRBV7-9 and TRBJ2-7; D uncertain. V dropped 1 base and J dropped 6 bases, with 10 bases sitting between them. The CDR3 has 13 residues. CDR1 is SEHNR, CDR2 FQNEAQ, per germline (reference sequence). The CDR3 spells CASSLEVSSEQYF. CDR3 in DNA: TGTGCCAGCAGCTTAGAGGTCAGTTCCGAGCAGTACTTC.

V and J are TRBV2 and TRBJ2-5; D possibly corresponds to TRBD2 (5 bases). V dropped 7 bases and J dropped 2 bases, with 11 bases sitting between them. Looked up from germline, CDR1 is SNHLY and CDR2 is FYNNEI. The CDR3 consists of 13 residues. CDR3 residues: CASNERLQETQYF. The CDR3 coding sequence is TGTGCCAGCAATGAGCGGTTACAAGAGACCCAGTACTTC.

CDR3 coding DNA: TGCGCCAGCAGCACAAAGGGGGAGGGACAAGAGACCCAGTACTTC. Its protein is CASSTKGEGQETQYF. V and J are TRBV5-1 and TRBJ2-5; possible D gene TRBD2, 7 bases. The ends were cut back, 4 bases at V and 2 bases at J, with 15 bases in the middle. This CDR3 region has 15 residues. Germline lookup yields CDR1 SGHRS and CDR2 YFSETQ.

This chain uses TRBV14 with TRBJ2-3; D gene uncertain. CDR3 length: 13 residues. The V end lost 1 base, the J end lost 6 bases, and 8 bases lay between the germline ends. Looked up from germline, CDR1 is SGHDN and CDR2 is FVKESK. The CDR3 region is CASSQVGKDTQYF. Written as DNA, the CDR3 is TGTGCCAGCAGCCAAGTGGGGAAGGATACGCAGTATTTT.

The rearrangement joins TRBV7-8 to TRBJ1-1; the D is unclear. The V gene's germline CDR1 is SGHVS and CDR2 FQNEAQ. The germline V and J ends were trimmed by 0 bases and 1 base, with 3 bases remaining between them. This CDR3 comprises 13 residues. This CDR3 is CASSLAPNTEAFF. As DNA, the CDR3 is TGTGCCAGCAGCTTAGCCCCGAACACTGAAGCTTTCTTT.

This sequence joins TRBV11-3 and TRBJ2-7, with TRBD2 as a possible D gene (5 bases). The CDR3 spans 16 residues. Looked up from germline, CDR1 is SGHNT and CDR2 is YENEEA. V dropped 4 bases and J dropped 2 bases, with 18 bases sitting between them. The CDR3 is CASSSRTLAFTYEQYF. The CDR3 coding sequence is TGTGCCAGCAGCTCTAGGACCCTAGCCTTCACCTACGAGCAGTACTTC.

This chain joins TRBV7-9 and TRBJ2-7; D unresolved. Looked up from germline, CDR1 is SEHNR and CDR2 is FQNEAQ (reference sequence). CDR3 length: 14 residues. V was shortened by 1 base and J by 2 bases, with 9 bases between the two germline ends. The CDR3 protein is CASSLVVQPYEQYF. CDR3 bases: TGTGCCAGCAGCTTAGTCGTACAGCCCTACGAGCAGTACTTC.

The CDR3 region has the DNA TGCAGTGCTAGAGAGGGCACTGAAGCTTTCTTT. The encoded protein is CSAREGTEAFF. The rearrangement joins TRBV20-1 to TRBJ1-1, with D uncertain. CDR3 length: 11 amino acids. Germline assignment: CDR1 DFQATT and CDR2 SNEGSKA (reference sequence). Between the trimmed V and J ends, which lost 0 bases and 4 bases, there was a span of 3 bases.

This chain joins TRBV9 and TRBJ1-5, with TRBD1 as a possible D gene (6 bases). Trimming removed 7 bases from V and 4 bases from J, with 15 bases in between. The CDR3 runs to 14 residues. Germline assignment: CDR1 SGDLS and CDR2 YYNGEE. DNA of the CDR3: TGTGCCAGCGGTCCGGGACAATTGAATCAGCCCCAGCATTTT. Translating gives CASGPGQLNQPQHF.

The CDR3 loop reads CASSDRDAQETQYF. The CDR3 bases are TGCGCCAGCAGCGACCGGGACGCTCAAGAGACCCAGTACTTC. The chain recombines TRBV4-1 with TRBJ2-5, with D perhaps being TRBD1 or TRBD2 (5 bases each). This CDR3 spans 14 amino acids. CDR1 MGHRA and CDR2 YSYEKL come from the germline V gene. V was clipped by 5 bases and J by 2 bases, with 12 bases between them.

This chain uses TRBV11-3 with TRBJ2-1, with 8 bases aligning to TRBD1. This CDR3 is 16 amino acids long. The trim removed 5 bases at V and 6 bases at J, leaving 12 bases unmatched. In germline, CDR1 is SGHNT, CDR2 YENEEA. The CDR3 DNA sequence: TGTGCCAGCAGCGTACAGGGACAGGATTGGGGCAATGAGCAGTTCTTC. It encodes CASSVQGQDWGNEQFF.

This clone was observed once. The gene calls are TRBV5-1 and TRBJ2-7; no clear D gene. Trimming left V 2 bases short and J 4 bases short, with 13 bases between. CDR1 SGHRS and CDR2 YFSETQ come from the germline V gene. This CDR3 has 14 residues. CDR3 sequence (DNA): TGCGCCAGCAGCTTCGACCCGGAGAATTACGAGCAGTACTTC. Protein sequence: CASSFDPENYEQYF.

The chain couples TRBV12-2 to TRBJ2-1; the table assigns TRBD2, which was not confirmed against the DNA. TRBV12-2 is a documented pseudogene. This CDR3 has 16 residues. The CDR3 nucleotides read TGTGCAAGTCGCTTAGAAGGGCGGGGGGTACACAATGAGCAGTTCTTC. Residues: CASRLEGRGVHNEQFF.

This clone occurred a few times. The CDR3 loop is CASTPRQGGEQYF. DNA for the CDR3: TGTGCCAGCACCCCCCGACAGGGGGGGGAGCAGTACTTC. The chain has TRBV6-5 and TRBJ2-7, with 9 positions matching TRBD1. The CDR3 spans 13 residues. Per germline, CDR1 MNHEY and CDR2 SVGAGI. With V trimmed by 7 bases and J by 7 bases, 8 bases remained unmatched.

The rearrangement links TRBV6-4 to TRBJ2-2; D not certain. Germline lookup yields CDR1 MRHNA and CDR2 SNTAGT. The V end lost 3 bases, the J end lost 4 bases, and 9 bases lay between the germline ends. The length of the CDR3 is 14 residues. In DNA, the CDR3 is TGTGCCAGCAGTGATCAGGTGACCACCGGGGAGCTGTTTTTT. Translating gives CASSDQVTTGELFF.

This chain connects TRBV15 to TRBJ2-2, with 13 bases fitting TRBD2. The V gene end was trimmed by 0 bases and the J gene end by 7 bases; junction bases not matched to a gene: 8. In germline, CDR1 is LNHNV, CDR2 YYDKDF (reference sequence). The CDR3 has 18 amino acids. The CDR3 reads CATSRDPLLAGGVGELFF. The CDR3 coding sequence is TGTGCCACCAGCAGAGACCCCCTACTAGCGGGAGGGGTCGGGGAGCTGTTTTTT.

The chain has TRBV13 and TRBJ2-3; D is tentatively TRBD1 or TRBD2 (6 bases each). The ends were cut back, 5 bases at V and 2 bases at J, with 17 bases in the middle. This CDR3 comprises 16 residues. Per the germline V gene, CDR1 is PRHDT and CDR2 is FYEKMQ (reference sequence). The CDR3 region is CASSPSWGAYTDTQYF. CDR3 nucleotides: TGTGCCAGCAGCCCATCTTGGGGGGCTTACACAGATACGCAGTATTTT.

This sequence joins TRBV7-2 and TRBJ2-3; the D is unclear. Germline V gene lookup returns CDR1 SGHTA and CDR2 FQGNSA. This CDR3 comprises 15 residues. V was cut by 1 base and J by 0 bases, with 8 bases left in between. The CDR3 loop is CASSLVGTSTDTQYF. DNA for the CDR3: TGTGCCAGCAGCTTAGTCGGTACCAGCACAGATACGCAGTATTTT.

The CDR3: CASTVDGEKLFF. The CDR3 coding sequence is TGTGCCAGCACCGTCGATGGTGAAAAACTGTTTTTT. The V gene is TRBV19, the J gene TRBJ1-4; D remains unclear. V was shortened by 9 bases and J by 7 bases, with 12 bases between the two germline ends. Germline CDR1 reads LNHDA; CDR2 reads SQIVND (reference sequence). The CDR3 is made up of 12 amino acids.

The chain combines TRBV7-2 with TRBJ1-5; possible D gene TRBD1, 5 bases. Trimming cost V 7 bases and J 3 bases, with 10 bases left between them. Germline values: CDR1 SGHTA, CDR2 FQGNSA. The CDR3 sequence is 13 residues long. The DNA for the CDR3 is TGTGCCAGCACCTGGGACGTCAATCAGCCCCAGCATTTT. Protein product: CASTWDVNQPQHF. The whole variable domain, filled in from reference TRBV7-2 and TRBJ1-5, reads GAGVSQSPSNKVTEKGKDVELRCDPISGHTALYWYRQSLGQGLEFLIYFQGNSAPDKSGLPSDRFSAERTGGSVSTLTIQRTQQEDSAVYLCASTWDVNQPQHFGDGTRLSIL.

J is TRBJ2-7 and V is TRBV13, with D unclear. This CDR3 contains 13 residues. The germline gives CDR1 PRHDT, CDR2 FYEKMQ (reference sequence). Trimming pared 5 bases from V and 2 bases from J, leaving 10 bases between. CDR3 bases: TGTGCCAGCAGCCTCGAACCCGCCTACGAGCAGTACTTC. Its protein product is CASSLEPAYEQYF.

This rearrangement joins TRBV7-7 to TRBJ2-7, with TRBD1 identical over 7 bases. There are 13 residues in the CDR3. J lost 1 base, V lost 5 bases, and 2 bases had no gene match. CDR1 and CDR2 (germline): SSHAT, FNYEAQ (reference sequence). CDR3 amino acids: CASSRDSSYEQYF. The CDR3 DNA follows: TGTGCCAGCAGCCGGGACAGTTCCTACGAGCAGTACTTC.

The chain combines TRBV13 with TRBJ2-5; D possibly matches TRBD1 or TRBD2 (7 bases each). The CDR3 length is 15 residues. V was pared by 5 bases and J by 5 bases, with 18 bases between. In germline, CDR1 is PRHDT, CDR2 FYEKMQ (reference sequence). The CDR3 coding sequence is TGTGCCAGCAGCGAGGGAGGGGGCTTACGGGAGACCCAGTACTTC. Its translation: CASSEGGGLRETQYF.

The J gene is TRBJ2-4, the V gene TRBV27; 8 bases are shared with TRBD1. After removal of 5 bases from V and 4 bases from J, the junction contained 4 bases not matched to a gene. Germline lookup yields CDR1 MNHEY and CDR2 SMNVEV (reference sequence). The CDR3 consists of 14 residues. The DNA of the CDR3 is TGTGCCAGCAGTAAACAGGGGGGTAAAAACATTCAGTACTTC. This codes for CASSKQGGKNIQYF.

The chain recombines TRBV7-2 with TRBJ2-3; 9 bases align to TRBD2. The CDR3 has 18 residues. CDR1 and CDR2 from the germline V gene are SGHTA and FQGNSA. Unmatched junction bases numbered 15, after V lost 5 bases and J lost 3 bases. DNA of the CDR3: TGTGCCAGCAGCCCATTTCGGGTTAGCGGGAGTGGAACAGATACGCAGTATTTT. Protein: CASSPFRVSGSGTDTQYF.

This sequence joins TRBV6-6 and TRBJ2-7; D possibly corresponds to TRBD1 (5 bases). V gave up 3 bases and J gave up 5 bases, with 20 bases separating them. The germline V gene encodes CDR1 MNHNY and CDR2 SVGAGI (reference sequence). The CDR3 totals 16 residues. CDR3 DNA sequence: TGTGCCAGCAGTTATTTCACGGTACAGGCTAGGGACGAGCAGTACTTC. Amino acids: CASSYFTVQARDEQYF.

The chain couples TRBV7-2 to TRBJ2-5, with 10 bases aligning to TRBD2. In germline, CDR1 is SGHTA, CDR2 FQGNSA. CDR3 length: 16 amino acids. J was trimmed by 4 bases and V by 0 bases; bases with no gene match: 5. The CDR3 loop reads CASSLALAGGGETQYF. The CDR3, as DNA: TGTGCCAGCAGCTTAGCATTAGCGGGAGGCGGAGAGACCCAGTACTTC.

The V and J genes are TRBV7-2 and TRBJ2-1, with 7 bases aligning to TRBD1. V lost 0 bases, J lost 4 bases, and 6 bases stayed unmatched. Germline V gene data show CDR1 as SGHTA and CDR2 as FQGNSA. There are 16 residues in the CDR3. CDR3 DNA: TGTGCCAGCAGCTTAGCTGGGACAGCCATATACAATGAGCAGTTCTTC. Translated, it gives CASSLAGTAIYNEQFF.

This chain joins TRBV6-4 and TRBJ2-7; 7 positions match TRBD2. CDR3 size: 13 residues. Germline CDR1 reads MRHNA; CDR2 reads SNTAGT. V lost 4 bases to trimming and J lost 1 base; unmatched junction nucleotides: 1. CDR3 nucleotides: TGTGCCAGCAGTGCGGGGGGTTCCTACGAGCAGTACTTC. The encoded protein is CASSAGGSYEQYF.

The CDR3 sequence: CASSLPDERSTDTQYF. CDR3 DNA sequence: TGTGCCAGCAGTTTACCTGATGAGAGGAGCACAGATACGCAGTATTTT. V usage is TRBV28 and J usage is TRBJ2-3; D gene uncertain. V shed 2 bases and J shed 0 bases, with 12 bases lying between them. The CDR3 consists of 16 residues. From germline, CDR1 is MDHEN and CDR2 SYDVKM.

This clone was found once. V gene TRBV5-1 combines with J gene TRBJ2-7, with 8 nucleotides matching TRBD2. The CDR3 covers 16 residues. Trimming cost V 2 bases and J 0 bases; bases outside gene matches: 7. CDR1 and CDR2 (germline): SGHRS, YFSETQ. This chain's CDR3 is CASSLQLAESSYEQYF. The CDR3 nucleotides read TGCGCCAGCAGCTTACAACTAGCGGAGAGCTCCTACGAGCAGTACTTC.

This chain joins TRBV5-6 and TRBJ1-1, with D maybe TRBD1 (5 bases). The V gene's germline CDR1 is SGHDT and CDR2 YYEEEE. The CDR3 has 13 residues. Deletions cut 4 bases from V and 9 bases from J, with 16 bases between. This CDR3 reads CASSLGTGSQAFF. CDR3 DNA sequence: TGTGCCAGCAGCCTCGGGACGGGTAGCCAAGCTTTCTTT.